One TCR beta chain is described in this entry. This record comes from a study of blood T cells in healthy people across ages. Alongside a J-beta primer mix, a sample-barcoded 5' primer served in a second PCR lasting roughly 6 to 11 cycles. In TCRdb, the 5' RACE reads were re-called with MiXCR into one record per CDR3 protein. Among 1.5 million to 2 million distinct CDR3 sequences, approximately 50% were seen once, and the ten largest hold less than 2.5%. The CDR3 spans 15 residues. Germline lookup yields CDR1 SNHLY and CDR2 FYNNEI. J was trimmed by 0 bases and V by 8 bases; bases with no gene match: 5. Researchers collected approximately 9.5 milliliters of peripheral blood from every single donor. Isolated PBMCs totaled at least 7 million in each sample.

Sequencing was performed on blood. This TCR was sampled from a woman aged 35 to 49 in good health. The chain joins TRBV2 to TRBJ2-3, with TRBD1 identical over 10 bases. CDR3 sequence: CASGGDRGSTDTQYF. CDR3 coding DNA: TGTGCCAGCGGGGGGGACAGGGGAAGCACAGATACGCAGTATTTT.